This T cell receptor beta chain stems from a study of STAT5B mutations in CD4+ large granular lymphocyte leukemia (dated by TCRdb to 2022 to 2024). Study-level background: Among healthy controls, the CDR3 'QG' motif was associated with a particular HLA allele. The TCRbeta repertoires of CD4+ T-cell large granular lymphocyte leukemia patients were compared with the TCRbeta repertoires of healthy blood donors. Flow cytometry on FACSCanto II or FACSVerse confirmed that purified fractions exceeded 95% purity among lymphocytes. What the authors observed across the whole study: Main leukemic clonotypes were private to each patient, although 20% to 25% of the main leukemic clonotypes were found at low frequency in the non-leukemic repertoires of other patients. Greater clonality appeared to be present in CD4-sorted patient repertoires than in healthy CD4+ repertoires, and the difference was retained after the putative leukemic clones were removed. The data were not HLA-matched, and the relatively small sample size could explain the higher clonality seen in CD4+ compared with CD8+ T-LGLL. TRBV06-family usage was enriched among the top patient clones (8/27) compared with healthy controls (2/35).

TCRbeta rearrangements were sequenced from genomic DNA using the immunoSEQ assay at survey resolution. The study's own analysis went as follows. In the TCR sequencing data, the lowest productive clonotype frequency that could be detected was 2.59 x 10-5. Analyses included only productive TCRbeta rearrangements, meaning complete and in-frame sequences. Clonality for each sample was calculated as Simpson clonality in the immunoSEQ Analyzer version 3.0. Clones were binned by frequency as very rare, small, medium, large (1-20%) or hyperexpanded (>20%). OLGA 1.2.3 estimated generation probabilities, VDJtools produced V-gene circos plots, VDJdb was queried for specificities, and GLIPH identified CDR3 motifs. TCRdb obtained this table from immuneACCESS and retained in-frame rearrangements with V and J assigned. These tables miss some clones; where compared with another copy, unresolved V genes account for less than half of the shortfall, and the remainder is unexplained. V, J and clone size are those of that table, while D and trimming were read from the DNA. The table for this sample lists roughly 29,000 clones; 65% to 75% of them were counted only once. Roughly 3.2% of the sample is in the top ten clones.

On this clone: Its antigen target is currently unknown. The sample holds no much larger clone one base away, and base qualities are not on file.

Healthy controls were 37 blood donors whose buffy coats came from the Finnish Red Cross blood service. All TCR-sequenced material derived from peripheral blood: patient blood samples and healthy donor buffy coats. Peripheral blood mononuclear cells were isolated by Ficoll-Hypaque gradient centrifugation. Magnetic purification was used to isolate CD4+ cells from the buffy coats of the healthy controls. The Gentra Puregene Cell and Tissue kit was used for genomic DNA extraction, and quantification was performed on a Qubit 2.0 fluorometer. The germline V gene specifies SGHTA as CDR1 and FQGNSA as CDR2. The CDR3 starts with the cysteine, ends with the phenylalanine, and has 17 residues. Of the read, only the CDR3 DNA is kept; its 51 bases are in frame from base 1. V and J lose 1 base and 3 bases, and a span of 13 bases separates them.

This sequence uses TRBV7-2 and TRBJ1-6; the D gene remains uncertain. The specimen sequenced was CD4+ T cells from blood buffy coats. The clonotype was recovered from a human donor in good health. CDR3 loop: CASSLVRNSIYNSPLHF. The nucleotide sequence reads as follows: TGTGCCAGCAGCTTAGTCCGGAACTCGATCTATAATTCACCCCTCCACTTT.